This passage covers 8 T cell receptor beta chains from one sample sequenced in a study of shared clonotypes between healthy human individuals. Libraries were prepared by immunoSEQ multiplex PCR; TCRdb keeps only in-frame clonotypes and omits some of them. Of a few million clones listed, around 93% are singletons. Sequenced: naive CD4+ T cells from PBMCs. The subset: CD45RA+ positively selected. Source of these receptors: a man aged 18 to 30 in good health. Some clones in this sample may be carry-over from other donors' samples.

The chain links TRBV25-1 to TRBJ1-1; TRBD1 might be the D (5 bases). V lost 6 bases and J 1 base, leaving 21 bases between the germline ends. Germline CDR1 MGHDK, CDR2 SYGVNS. The CDR3 is made up of 17 amino acids. CDR3 bases: TGTGCCAGCAGAGGAATAGGTAAGGGGCCAAAGAACACTGAAGCTTTCTTT. It specifies CASRGIGKGPKNTEAFF.

V gene TRBV27 combines with J gene TRBJ2-3; TRBD1 agrees at 10 bases. V lost 5 bases to trimming and J lost 7 bases; unmatched junction nucleotides: 3. The length of the CDR3 is 13 residues. CDR1 is MNHEY, CDR2 SMNVEV, per germline (reference sequence). CDR3 region: CASSRTGGNTQYF. DNA for the CDR3: TGTGCCAGCAGTCGGACAGGGGGGAATACGCAGTATTTT.

The gene calls are TRBV7-9 and TRBJ1-2, with 12 bases fitting TRBD1. The germline V gene encodes CDR1 SEHNR and CDR2 FQNEAQ (reference sequence). With 4 bases clipped from V and 9 bases from J, the junction kept 3 bases outside the gene matches. The CDR3 extends over 13 amino acids. CDR3 in DNA: TGTGCCAGCAGCTGGGGACAGGGGGCGAGCTACACCTTC. It yields the protein CASSWGQGASYTF.

The chain has TRBV5-1 and TRBJ2-5; 7 nucleotides match TRBD2. The CDR3 has 15 residues. CDR1 is SGHRS and CDR2 is YFSETQ in the germline V gene. The V segment lost 4 bases and the J segment 2 bases; nucleotides outside the gene matches: 8. This chain's CDR3 is CASSPGGTGQETQYF. The CDR3 DNA sequence: TGCGCCAGCAGCCCCGGGGGGACGGGTCAAGAGACCCAGTACTTC.

The J gene is TRBJ1-4, the V gene TRBV2; no reliable D call. The V gene's germline CDR1 is SNHLY and CDR2 FYNNEI. Trimming pared 4 bases from V and 2 bases from J, leaving 5 bases between. This CDR3 has 13 amino acids. CDR3 sequence: CASSVMTNEKLFF. DNA of the CDR3: TGTGCCAGCAGTGTTATGACTAATGAAAAACTGTTTTTT.

V gene TRBV2 combines with J gene TRBJ1-2; no clear D. From germline, CDR1 is SNHLY and CDR2 FYNNEI. The V end lost 4 bases, the J end lost 6 bases, and 15 bases lay between the germline ends. The CDR3 runs 14 residues. CDR3 nucleotide sequence: TGTGCCAGCAGTGCTACCGGGCCGAGGGATGGCTACACCTTC. Protein: CASSATGPRDGYTF.

The gene calls are TRBV5-6 and TRBJ2-5; TRBD2 matches 13 bases. This CDR3 comprises 16 residues. After removal of 4 bases from V and 3 bases from J, the junction contained 6 bases not matched to a gene. Germline loops: CDR1 SGHDT, CDR2 YYEEEE. The CDR3 region has the DNA TGTGCCAGCAGCCGAAGAGGACTAGCGGGAGAAGAGACCCAGTACTTC. Translating it yields CASSRRGLAGEETQYF.

This chain joins TRBV27 and TRBJ2-1; 13 positions match TRBD2. V shed 5 bases, J shed 9 bases, and the junction held 16 bases outside the gene matches. Per germline, CDR1 MNHEY and CDR2 SMNVEV (reference sequence). The CDR3 runs to 18 residues. CDR3 loop: CASSTYPRLAGGMSEQFF. CDR3 nucleotide sequence: TGTGCCAGCAGTACATATCCGAGACTAGCGGGAGGTATGAGTGAGCAGTTCTTC.